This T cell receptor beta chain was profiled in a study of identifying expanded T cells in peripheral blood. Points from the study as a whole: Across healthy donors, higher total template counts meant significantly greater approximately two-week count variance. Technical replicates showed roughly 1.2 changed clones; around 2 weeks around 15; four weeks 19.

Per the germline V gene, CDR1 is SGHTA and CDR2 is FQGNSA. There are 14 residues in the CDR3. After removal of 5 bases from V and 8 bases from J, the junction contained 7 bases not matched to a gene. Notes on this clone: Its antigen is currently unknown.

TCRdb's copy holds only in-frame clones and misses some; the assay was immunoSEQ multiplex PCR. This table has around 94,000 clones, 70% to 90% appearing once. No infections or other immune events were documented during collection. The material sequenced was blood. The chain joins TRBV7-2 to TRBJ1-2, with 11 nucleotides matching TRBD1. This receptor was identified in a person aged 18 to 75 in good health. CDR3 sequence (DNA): TGTGCCAGCAGCCCCGGGACAGGGGGACTGGGCTACACCTTC. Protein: CASSPGTGGLGYTF.